The 24 T cell receptor beta chains below all came from one sample that was sequenced in a study of T cell clonality in common variable immunodeficiency. Overall study findings and caveats: Reportedly, TCR beta sequences from common variable immunodeficiency showed fewer deletions and N-nucleotide insertions.

No antigen is known for these receptors. The table came from immunoSEQ multiplex PCR; TCRdb's copy has only in-frame clones and leaves some out. The sample includes over 30,000 clones, none of them occurring once. Sequenced material: peripheral blood mononuclear cells. All receptors derive from a human donor with common variable immunodeficiency.

As to this clone: Read coverage stops 3 residues before the CDR3 terminus; the germline J gene supplies the remainder. V is TRBV30 and J is TRBJ1-2; tentatively, D is TRBD1 (6 bases). The germline V and J ends were trimmed by 4 bases and 4 bases, with 16 bases remaining between them. In germline, CDR1 is GTSNPN, CDR2 SVGIG (reference sequence). The length of the CDR3 is 14 residues. This CDR3 reads CAWTEGTYTYGYTF. Incomplete CDR3 DNA: TGTGCCTGGACCGAAGGGACATACACCTATGGC. Complete variable domain (other parts from reference TRBV30 and TRBJ1-2): SQTIHQWPATLVQPVGSPLSLECTVEGTSNPNLYWYRQAAGRGLQLLFYSVGIGQISSEVPQNLSASRPQDRQFILSSKKLLLSDSGFYLCAWTEGTYTYGYTFGSGTRLTVV.

This clone was detected ten times or more. The read terminates 3 residues before the CDR3 end, so the remaining end is supplied by the germline J gene. V usage is TRBV13 and J usage is TRBJ1-1; TRBD1 is a possible D gene (5 bases). Looked up from germline, CDR1 is PRHDT and CDR2 is FYEKMQ (reference sequence). V was pared by 6 bases and J by 1 base, with 15 bases between. CDR3 length: 15 residues. The sequenced CDR3 bases are TGTGCCAGCAGAGGGTGGGGAGGGGAGAACACTGAA. Translation gives CASRGWGGENTE. The complete CDR3 sequence is CASRGWGGENTEAFF.

Regarding this clone: Coverage ceases 3 residues before the CDR3 finishes, and the germline J gene fills in the end. The chain couples TRBV19 to TRBJ1-2; 7 bases are shared with TRBD1. The CDR3 runs 16 residues. Germline V gives CDR1 LNHDA, CDR2 SQIVND (reference sequence). The V segment lost 5 bases and the J segment 0 bases; nucleotides outside the gene matches: 9. The CDR3 DNA, read in part, is TGTGCCAGTAGTGCACACCCGGGACAGCCTAACTATGGC. As protein: CASSAHPGQPNYG. In full, the CDR3 reads CASSAHPGQPNYGYTF.

This clone was counted at least ten times. The missing CDR3 end, 3 residues past where the read stops, is filled in from the germline J gene. V is TRBV20-1 and J is TRBJ2-1; 7 bases fit TRBD2. Trimming removed 5 bases from V and 8 bases from J; junction bases left unmatched: 6. The germline V gene encodes CDR1 DFQATT and CDR2 SNEGSKA (reference sequence). The CDR3 is 12 amino acids. This CDR3 is CSALTSRYEQFF. The DNA read from the CDR3 is TGCAGTGCTCTGACTAGCCGATATGAG.

This clone was seen many times. The read ends 3 residues before the CDR3 terminus; that terminus is restored from the germline J gene. This sequence joins TRBV11-2 and TRBJ2-3; 7 bases align to TRBD2. Germline CDR1 reads SGHAT; CDR2 reads FQNNGV. V was pared by 5 bases and J by 2 bases, with 7 bases of the junction left unmatched. The CDR3 runs to 15 residues. The CDR3 reads CASSPTGGVTDTQYF. CDR3 DNA (partial): TGTGCCAGCAGCCCTACTGGGGGGGTCACAGATACG.

This clone was counted a few times. The DNA ends 3 residues before the CDR3 does, and the rest of the CDR3 is filled in from the germline J gene. The chain links TRBV19 to TRBJ1-5, with 8 positions matching TRBD1. Losses at the gene ends were 0 bases for V and 4 bases for J; bases not matched to a gene: 5. The CDR3 sequence is 16 residues long. Germline V gene data show CDR1 as LNHDA and CDR2 as SQIVND (reference sequence). Here the CDR3 reads CASSIEGTGGNQPQHF. Incomplete CDR3 DNA: TGTGCCAGTAGTATAGAAGGGACAGGAGGGAATCAGCCC. The full variable domain, with the rest looked up from reference TRBV19 and TRBJ1-5, is DGGITQSPKYLFRKEGQNVTLSCEQNLNHDAMYWYRQDPGQGLRLIYYSQIVNDFQKGDIAEGYSVSREKKESFPLTVTSAQKNPTAFYLCASSIEGTGGNQPQHFGDGTRLSIL.

This clone was seen at least ten times. The CDR3 end falls 3 residues outside the read, so it is completed with the germline J gene. The chain joins TRBV7-3 to TRBJ2-1, with TRBD1 identical over 9 bases. CDR3 length: 15 residues. J gave up 4 bases and V 5 bases, and 6 bases lay outside the gene matches. Per germline, CDR1 SGHTA and CDR2 FQGTGA. The CDR3: CASSKDRGQYNEQFF. The CDR3 DNA, read in part, is TGTGCCAGCAGCAAGGACAGGGGTCAATACAATGAG.

This clone was found many times. The read terminates 3 residues before the CDR3 end, so the remaining end is supplied by the germline J gene. The chain recombines TRBV4-2 with TRBJ2-1; 15 positions agree with TRBD2. V gave up 4 bases and J gave up 1 base; unmatched junction bases: 8. CDR1 LGHNA and CDR2 YNFKEQ come from the germline V gene. The CDR3 is made up of 19 amino acids. This chain's CDR3 is CASSPGLAGGPGSYNEQFF. The covered CDR3 bases are TGTGCCAGCAGCCCGGGACTAGCGGGGGGCCCTGGGTCCTACAATGAG.

In this sample, this clone turned up many times. The read ends 3 residues early relative to the CDR3; the germline J gene fills the gap. V and J are TRBV7-2 and TRBJ2-1; possible D gene TRBD2, 5 bases. Per the germline V gene, CDR1 is SGHTA and CDR2 is FQGNSA. V shed 2 bases and J shed 6 bases, with 8 bases lying between them. This CDR3 is built from 13 residues. The CDR3: CASSLSAGNEQFF. The part of the CDR3 DNA that was read is TGTGCCAGCAGCTTATCCGCGGGCAATGAG.

On this clone: The CDR3 end is not reached by the read, which stops 3 residues before it; the germline J gene fills it in. J is TRBJ1-1 and V is TRBV7-9; 10 bases are a match to TRBD1. Germline V gene data show CDR1 as SEHNR and CDR2 as FQNEAQ (reference sequence). The CDR3 contains 15 residues. After removal of 5 bases from V and 4 bases from J, the junction contained 7 bases not matched to a gene. The DNA read from the CDR3 is TGTGCCAGCAGCCCCCCTAGGACAGGGGGCACTGAA. It specifies CASSPPRTGGTE. The entire CDR3 protein is CASSPPRTGGTEAFF.

To note about this clone: One end of the junction fails to match germline, which may point to a read error. The CDR3 goes on 3 residues after the read ends, and that part is filled in from the germline J gene. J is TRBJ2-1 and V is TRBV7-7; 16 bases map to TRBD2. This CDR3 is built from 17 residues. CDR1 and CDR2 from the germline V gene are SSHAT and FNYEAQ (reference sequence). The CDR3 DNA, read in part, is TGTGCTAGCAGCCCTAAGGGACTAGCGGGGGGGCCAGATGAG. This encodes CASSPKGLAGGPDE. The complete CDR3 protein is CASSPKGLAGGPDEQFF.

Here the CDR3 reads CASSWTANTGELFF. The covered CDR3 bases are TGTGCCAGCAGTTGGACAGCGAACACCGGGGAG. V is TRBV6-2 or TRBV6-3 and J is TRBJ2-2, with D perhaps TRBD1 (6 bases). The read comes to an end 3 residues before the CDR3 does, leaving the germline J gene to fill in the end. This CDR3 has 14 residues. The V and J ends lost 4 bases and 0 bases respectively, with 6 bases between them. Per germline, CDR1 MNHEY and CDR2 SVGEGT.

This clone was seen at least ten times. The read terminates 3 residues before the CDR3 end, so the remaining end is supplied by the germline J gene. The chain links TRBV20-1 to TRBJ2-5, with TRBD2 matching 14 bases. The V segment lost 1 base and the J segment 0 bases; nucleotides outside the gene matches: 10. The CDR3 has 19 amino acids. From germline, CDR1 is DFQATT and CDR2 SNEGSKA (reference sequence). The sequenced CDR3 bases are TGCAGTGCTAGAGGGGGACTAGCGGGGGCCCAAGGACACCAAGAGACC. Translation: CSARGGLAGAQGHQET. From start to end, the CDR3 is CSARGGLAGAQGHQETQYF.

Points on this clone: The read terminates 3 residues ahead of where the CDR3 ends, so the germline J gene completes it. V usage is TRBV18 and J usage is TRBJ1-5; tentative D call: TRBD1 (6 bases). V lost 3 bases and J 3 bases, leaving 12 bases between the germline ends. CDR3 size: 15 residues. Germline values: CDR1 KGHSH, CDR2 LQKENI. CDR3 bases read: TGTGCCAGCTCACCCCAGGGGTCGAACAATCAGCCC. This codes for CASSPQGSNNQP. The entire CDR3 reads CASSPQGSNNQPQHF.

Comment on this clone: The missing CDR3 end, 3 residues past where the read stops, is filled in from the germline J gene. This sequence joins TRBV5-5 and TRBJ2-3; 11 bases map to TRBD2. J gave up 2 bases and V 4 bases, and 3 bases lay outside the gene matches. This CDR3 has 15 amino acids. The germline V gene has CDR1 SGHKS and CDR2 YYEKEE (reference sequence). Here the CDR3 reads CASSKGLAVTDTQYF. The CDR3 bases that were read are TGTGCCAGCAGCAAGGGACTAGCGGTCACAGATACG.

This clone was recorded at least ten times. The observed sequence ends 3 residues before the CDR3 terminus, with the missing tail filled in from the germline J gene. This chain connects TRBV30 to TRBJ1-2; 9 bases agree with TRBD1. This CDR3 contains 13 residues. V lost 2 bases, J lost 7 bases, and 5 bases stayed unmatched. Looked up from germline, CDR1 is GTSNPN and CDR2 is SVGIG (reference sequence). CDR3 loop: CAWSLDRGSGYTF. CDR3 DNA, as far as it was read: TGTGCCTGGAGTTTGGACAGGGGAAGTGGC. The complete variable domain, with remaining parts taken from reference TRBV30 and TRBJ1-2, reads SQTIHQWPATLVQPVGSPLSLECTVEGTSNPNLYWYRQAAGRGLQLLFYSVGIGQISSEVPQNLSASRPQDRQFILSSKKLLLSDSGFYLCAWSLDRGSGYTFGSGTRLTVV.

This clone was observed many times. The read ends 3 residues shy of where the CDR3 ends; the end is completed using the germline J gene. The J gene is TRBJ2-3, the V gene TRBV5-1; 7 nucleotides line up with TRBD2. This CDR3 region has 16 residues. After removal of 1 base from V and 2 bases from J, the junction contained 7 bases not matched to a gene. From germline, CDR1 is SGHRS and CDR2 YFSETQ. This CDR3 reads CASSLWDYPSTDTQYF. The sequenced CDR3 bases are TGCGCCAGCAGCTTGTGGGACTACCCCTCCACAGATACG. Using reference TRBV5-1 and TRBJ2-3 for the parts outside the CDR3, the full variable domain is KAGVTQTPRYLIKTRGQQVTLSCSPISGHRSVSWYQQTPGQGLQFLFEYFSETQRNKGNFPGRFSGRQFSNSRSEMNVSTLELGDSALYLCASSLWDYPSTDTQYFGPGTRLTVL.

This clone has a handful of counts. The CDR3 goes on 3 residues after the read ends, and that part is filled in from the germline J gene. This chain joins TRBV6-1 and TRBJ2-2, with D tentatively TRBD1 (6 bases). The CDR3 runs to 15 residues. Germline V gene sequence: CDR1 MNHNS, CDR2 SASEGT. Trimming removed 4 bases at V and 4 bases at J, with 13 bases between. CDR3: CASSAHRASTGELFF. The part of the CDR3 DNA that was read is TGTGCCAGCAGTGCACACAGGGCTTCCACCGGGGAG.

There are many counts of this clone. The read gets to within 3 residues of the CDR3 end, and the germline J gene fills in the rest. The chain employs TRBV5-5 and TRBJ2-7; 13 positions agree with TRBD2. Germline CDR1 is SGHKS and CDR2 is YYEKEE (reference sequence). The ends lost 4 bases at V and 4 bases at J; junction bases unmatched: 5. The CDR3 spans 15 residues. Here the CDR3 reads CASSVGTSGVYEQYF. Incomplete CDR3 DNA: TGTGCCAGCAGCGTCGGGACTAGCGGGGTTTACGAG.

This clone has just a few counts. The read terminates 3 residues before the CDR3 end, so the remaining end is supplied by the germline J gene. This chain joins TRBV2 and TRBJ1-4; D is undetermined. Germline values: CDR1 SNHLY, CDR2 FYNNEI. The CDR3 spans 13 residues. V was pared by 4 bases and J by 7 bases, with 10 bases between. The CDR3 region is CASSGAVTEKLFF. The sequenced CDR3 bases are TGTGCCAGCAGTGGGGCAGTGACTGAAAAA.

In the case of this clone: The CDR3 end lies 3 residues beyond the end of the read and is filled in from the germline J gene. The genes are TRBV19 and TRBJ1-6; 8 bases are shared with TRBD1. The germline V gene encodes CDR1 LNHDA and CDR2 SQIVND (reference sequence). V lost 10 bases, J lost 7 bases, and 9 bases stayed unmatched. This CDR3 comprises 14 residues. CDR3 bases read: TGTGCCACTCGCCCGACAGGGGAAAATTCACCC. Residues: CATRPTGENSP. The whole CDR3 is CATRPTGENSPLHF.

The table lists this clone with many counts. The CDR3 end falls 3 residues outside the read, so it is completed with the germline J gene. V and J are TRBV2 and TRBJ2-3; 8 bases map to TRBD2. Germline CDR1 SNHLY, CDR2 FYNNEI. The CDR3 is 17 residues long. Trimming took 6 bases from V and 0 from J; bases not matched to a gene: 11. The CDR3 reads CASSAELAGTSTDTQYF. The part of the CDR3 DNA that was read is TGTGCCAGCAGCGCCGAGTTAGCGGGGACTAGCACAGATACG. Complete variable domain (other parts from reference TRBV2 and TRBJ2-3): EPEVTQTPSHQVTQMGQEVILRCVPISNHLYFYWYRQILGQKVEFLVSFYNNEISEKSEIFDDQFSVERPDGSNFTLKIRSTKLEDSAMYFCASSAELAGTSTDTQYFGPGTRLTVL.

This clone was detected a few times. The sequenced fragment ends 3 residues before the CDR3 boundary, so the rest is inferred from the germline J gene. The rearrangement uses TRBV19 and TRBJ2-2; 7 nucleotides line up with TRBD1. CDR1 is LNHDA, CDR2 SQIVND, per germline (reference sequence). The CDR3 length is 15 residues. With 4 bases clipped from V and 2 bases from J, the junction kept 4 bases outside the gene matches. Here the CDR3 reads CASSTGTVNTGELFF. Incomplete CDR3 DNA: TGTGCCAGTAGTACAGGGACAGTTAACACCGGGGAG. Together with reference TRBV19 and TRBJ2-2, the CDR3 gives the full variable domain: DGGITQSPKYLFRKEGQNVTLSCEQNLNHDAMYWYRQDPGQGLRLIYYSQIVNDFQKGDIAEGYSVSREKKESFPLTVTSAQKNPTAFYLCASSTGTVNTGELFFGEGSRLTVL.

About this clone: With the read ending 3 residues before the CDR3 end, the germline J gene is used to fill in that end. J is TRBJ1-6 and V is TRBV7-9; 9 nucleotides agree with TRBD1. Germline assignment: CDR1 SEHNR and CDR2 FQNEAQ (reference sequence). The CDR3 contains 15 residues. The junction had 9 bases not matched to a gene; V was cut back by 5 bases and J by 10 bases. The part of the CDR3 DNA that was read is TGTGCCAGCAGCCCTCTGGGACAGGGTAAGTCACCC. It translates to CASSPLGQGKSP. The full-length CDR3 reads as CASSPLGQGKSPLHF. Together with reference TRBV7-9 and TRBJ1-6, the CDR3 gives the full variable domain: DTGVSQNPRHKITKRGQNVTFRCDPISEHNRLYWYRQTLGQGPEFLTYFQNEAQLEKSRLLSDRFSAERPKGSFSTLEIQRTEQGDSAMYLCASSPLGQGKSPLHFGNGTRLTVT.